This is a list of T cell receptor beta chains from one sample in a study of PD-L1 blockade in urothelial cancer. The data were produced by immunoSEQ multiplex PCR, yet TCRdb's version contains in-frame clones alone and is incomplete. The sample shows around 70,000 clones, approximately 81% of them seen only once. The source was PBMCs, collected around atezolizumab (anti-PD-L1) treatment. Source of these receptors: a man aged 70 or older with urothelial cancer. CDR3s include the opening cysteine and the closing phenylalanine or tryptophan. D genes are given only for firm matches. Where a row states a size, it is once, few, many or the class of an expanded clone; other rows omit it.

TRBD1,TRBV6-5,.,TRBJ2-7,TGTGCCAGCAGCTCGAGGGGGCAGCTCTCCTACGAGCAGTACTTC,CASSSRGQLSYEQYF
.,TRBV6-6,.,TRBJ2-1,TGTGCCAGCAGTTACGAGGCGGGAACATACAATGAGCAGTTCTTC,CASSYEAGTYNEQFF
TRBD1,TRBV5-6,.,TRBJ1-3,TGTGCCAGCAGCTTGGGTGGACAGGGCGCTGGAAACACCATATATTTT,CASSLGGQGAGNTIYF
.,TRBV18,.,TRBJ1-3,TGTGCCAGCTCCCGCGGAGGGACGGGTGCTGGAAACACCATATATTTT,CASSRGGTGAGNTIYF
TRBD2,TRBV7-8,once,TRBJ2-1,TGTGCCAGCAGCCGCCGGGGGGGCCTAGACAATGAGCAGTTCTTC,CASSRRGGLDNEQFF
TRBD2,TRBV29-1,.,TRBJ2-3,TGCAGCTTACTGACTAGCGGCACAGATACGCAGTATTTT,CSLLTSGTDTQYF
.,TRBV7-2,.,TRBJ2-7,TGTGCCAGCACCACAAGTCAGGGCCGCTACGAGCAGTACTTC,CASTTSQGRYEQYF
TRBD1,TRBV4-1,.,TRBJ1-4,TGCGCCAGCAGTTCTCCGGGACAGGTGGGGGAAAAACTGTTTTTT,CASSSPGQVGEKLFF
.,TRBV27,.,TRBJ2-2,TGTGCCAGCAGTTTAAGCGGGCCCGGGGAGCTGTTTTTT,CASSLSGPGELFF
TRBD1,TRBV9,.,TRBJ1-1,TGTGCCAGCAGCGCCCGGACAGGGGATGGAACTGAAGCTTTCTTT,CASSARTGDGTEAFF
TRBD2,TRBV14,.,TRBJ2-7,TGTGCCAGCAGCCAAGGGAGACTAGCCTCCTACGAGCAGTACTTC,CASSQGRLASYEQYF
.,TRBV5-8,once,TRBJ2-3,TGTGCCAGCAGCTTGCCAGGGCCAGGTAAAGATACGCAGTATTTT,CASSLPGPGKDTQYF
.,TRBV7-8,.,TRBJ2-2,TGTGCCAGCACCCAGGGTTGGGTGGATTCCGGGGAGCTGTTTTTT,CASTQGWVDSGELFF
TRBD2,TRBV19,.,TRBJ2-1,TGTGCCAGTAGTATTACTAGCGGGAGGGTCTATGAGCAGTTCTTC,CASSITSGRVYEQFF
.,TRBV14,.,TRBJ2-5,TGTGCCAGCAGCCAAGTAACAGGGCGAGAGACCCAGTACTTC,CASSQVTGRETQYF
.,TRBV27,.,TRBJ1-4,TGTGCCAGCAGTTTGGTACCACAGGGTCTAGGGGAAAAACTGTTTTTT,CASSLVPQGLGEKLFF
TRBD1,TRBV7-9,.,TRBJ1-5,TGTGCCAGCAGCTTAGTAACCGGGACAGGGGATCAGCCCCAGCATTTT,CASSLVTGTGDQPQHF
.,TRBV7-2,.,TRBJ1-1,TGTGCCAGCAGCCCGTCGGGGGGACTGTCGAACACTGAAGCTTTCTTT,CASSPSGGLSNTEAFF
TRBD1,TRBV2,.,TRBJ1-5,TGTGCCAGCAGTGGGACAGGAACACAGCCCCAGCATTTT,CASSGTGTQPQHF
.,TRBV5-8,few,TRBJ1-2,TGTGCCAGCAGTTCACAGGGTATCTATGGCTACACCTTC,CASSSQGIYGYTF
.,TRBV19,.,TRBJ1-5,TGTGCCAGTACCTTCCGCGTGGGCAATCAGCCCCAGCATTTT,CASTFRVGNQPQHF
TRBD2,TRBV6-1,.,TRBJ2-5,TGTGCCAGCAGTGGGTTGAGACTAGCGGGATTTGAGACCCAGTACTTC,CASSGLRLAGFETQYF
TRBD1,TRBV15,.,TRBJ2-6,TGTGCCACCAGCCGTTCCGGAACAGGGGTTGGCTTCTCTGGGGCCAACGTCCTGACTTTC,CATSRSGTGVGFSGANVLTF
TRBD1,TRBV19,.,TRBJ1-2,TGTGCCAGTAACCTTCGGGGACAGGGTGTAGGTGGCTACACCTTC,CASNLRGQGVGGYTF
.,TRBV25-1,.,TRBJ2-2,TGTGCCAGCAGTCAGGGGCTTTTTAATCTCAACACCGGGGAGCTGTTTTTT,CASSQGLFNLNTGELFF
TRBD1,TRBV2,once,TRBJ1-1,TGTGCCAGCACCGGAGACAGGGTAGGGGCTTTCTTT,CASTGDRVGAFF
TRBD1,TRBV5-1,once,TRBJ1-1,TGCGCCAGCAGCTTGGGGACAGGGGCGATAACTGAAGCTTTCTTT,CASSLGTGAITEAFF
TRBD2,TRBV28,.,TRBJ2-2,TGTGCCAGCAGACCTACGACTAGCGGGAGTGGCACCGGGGAGCTGTTTTTT,CASRPTTSGSGTGELFF
TRBD2,TRBV9,.,TRBJ2-1,TGTGCCAGCAGCGTGGCTAGCGGGACCTCCGGGGAGCAGTTCTTC,CASSVASGTSGEQFF
TRBD1,TRBV5-4,.,TRBJ2-7,TGTGCCAGCACCGGGACAGGGTTGGGTGAGCAGTACTTC,CASTGTGLGEQYF
.,TRBV29-1,.,TRBJ2-3,TGCAGCGTTGAGGTTCCAACGGGAAACACAGATACGCAGTATTTT,CSVEVPTGNTDTQYF
.,TRBV7-8,.,TRBJ2-7,TGTGCCAGCAGCTTTAATCGCGCCCGGCGGGTGAGCTCCTACGAGCAGTACTTC,CASSFNRARRVSSYEQYF
TRBD2,TRBV5-1,.,TRBJ2-1,TGCGCCAGCAGCCCCCCCGGTTCTGGCGGGAGAGACAATGAGCAGTTCTTC,CASSPPGSGGRDNEQFF
.,TRBV6-1,.,TRBJ1-1,TGTGCCAGCAGTGTTACCTTACAGGGTGAAGCTTTCTTT,CASSVTLQGEAFF
TRBD2,TRBV5-1,.,TRBJ2-7,TGCGCCAGCAGCCGGGAGGGCCGGTACGAGCAGTACTTC,CASSREGRYEQYF
TRBD1,TRBV5-4,.,TRBJ2-3,TGTGCCAGCAGCTTGGCTCGGACAGGCCTTAGCACAGATACGCAGTATTTT,CASSLARTGLSTDTQYF